This T cell receptor (beta chain) emerged from a study of T-cell memory formation after mild COVID-19. MiXCR, run by TCRdb on the 5' RACE reads, gives a single entry per CDR3 protein. The sample shows about 440,000 distinct CDR3 sequences, around 20% of them seen only once. V was cut by 2 bases and J by 1 base, with 8 bases left in between. The CDR3 spans 14 residues. The germline gives CDR1 SGHTA, CDR2 FQGNSA. This clonotype has only a few counts. The clonotype was recovered from an adult woman who had mild COVID-19 (a few samples of this study predate the infection). Cell type and time point are not known. The sample comprised PBMCs or a T cell subset sorted from them (not recorded which). The chain employs TRBV7-2 and TRBJ1-1; no clear D gene. CDR3 sequence: CASSLTTSNTEAFF. The CDR3 DNA reads TGTGCCAGCAGCTTAACCACCTCGAACACTGAAGCTTTCTTT.